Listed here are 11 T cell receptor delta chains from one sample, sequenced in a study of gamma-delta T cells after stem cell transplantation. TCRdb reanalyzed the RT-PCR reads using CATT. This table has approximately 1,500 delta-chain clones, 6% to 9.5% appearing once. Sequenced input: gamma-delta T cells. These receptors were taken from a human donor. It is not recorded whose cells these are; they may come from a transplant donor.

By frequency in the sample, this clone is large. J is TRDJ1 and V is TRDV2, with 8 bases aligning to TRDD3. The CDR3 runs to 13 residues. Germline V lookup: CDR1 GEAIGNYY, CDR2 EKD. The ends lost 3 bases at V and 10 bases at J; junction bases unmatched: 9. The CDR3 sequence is CACDQLGALALIF. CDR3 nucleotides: TGTGCCTGTGACCAACTGGGGGCCTTGGCACTCATCTTT.

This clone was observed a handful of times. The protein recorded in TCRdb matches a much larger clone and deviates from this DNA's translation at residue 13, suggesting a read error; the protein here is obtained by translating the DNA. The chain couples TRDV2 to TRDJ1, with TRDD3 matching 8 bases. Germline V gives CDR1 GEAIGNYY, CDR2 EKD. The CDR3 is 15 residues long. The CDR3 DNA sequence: TGTGCCTGTGACTCCTACCCTGGGGGAACCGATAAATTCATCTTT. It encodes CACDSYPGGTDKFIF.

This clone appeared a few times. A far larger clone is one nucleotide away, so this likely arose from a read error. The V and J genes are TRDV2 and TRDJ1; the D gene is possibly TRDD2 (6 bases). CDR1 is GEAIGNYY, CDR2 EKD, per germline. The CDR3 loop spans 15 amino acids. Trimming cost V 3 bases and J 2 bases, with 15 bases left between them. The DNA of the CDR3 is TGTGCCTGTGACCCTATCCTACGTGATACCGATAAACTCATCTTT. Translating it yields CACDPILRDTDKLIF.

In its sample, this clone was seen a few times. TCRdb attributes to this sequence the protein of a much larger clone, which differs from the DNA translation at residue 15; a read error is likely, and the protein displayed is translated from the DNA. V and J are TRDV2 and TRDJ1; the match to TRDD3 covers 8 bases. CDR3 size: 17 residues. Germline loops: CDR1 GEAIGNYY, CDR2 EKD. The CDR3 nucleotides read TGTGCCTGTGACACTTTACTGGGGGCTCCCTCCACCTCTAAACACATCTTT. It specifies CACDTLLGAPSTSKHIF.

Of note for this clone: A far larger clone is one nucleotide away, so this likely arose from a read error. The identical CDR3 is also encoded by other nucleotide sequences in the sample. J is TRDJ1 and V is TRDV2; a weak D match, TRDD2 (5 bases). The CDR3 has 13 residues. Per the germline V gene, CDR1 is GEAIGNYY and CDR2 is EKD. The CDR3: CACDALHTDKLIF. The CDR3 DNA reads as TGTGCCTGTGACGCCCTTCACACCGACAAACTCATCTTT.

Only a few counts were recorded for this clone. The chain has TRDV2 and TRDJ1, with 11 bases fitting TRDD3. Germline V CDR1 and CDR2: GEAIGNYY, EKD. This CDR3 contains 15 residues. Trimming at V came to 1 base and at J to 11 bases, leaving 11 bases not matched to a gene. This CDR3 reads CACDTLGDTGTQLIF. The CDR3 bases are TGTGCCTGTGACACGCTGGGGGATACCGGGACTCAGCTCATCTTT.

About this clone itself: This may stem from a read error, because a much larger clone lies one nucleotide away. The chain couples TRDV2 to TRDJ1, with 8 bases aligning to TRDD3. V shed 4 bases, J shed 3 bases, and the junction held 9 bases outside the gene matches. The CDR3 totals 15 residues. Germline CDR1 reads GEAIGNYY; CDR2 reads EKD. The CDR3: CACDLPGDKADKLIF. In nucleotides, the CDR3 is TGTGCCTGTGATCTACCGGGGGATAAGGCCGATAAACTCATCTTT.

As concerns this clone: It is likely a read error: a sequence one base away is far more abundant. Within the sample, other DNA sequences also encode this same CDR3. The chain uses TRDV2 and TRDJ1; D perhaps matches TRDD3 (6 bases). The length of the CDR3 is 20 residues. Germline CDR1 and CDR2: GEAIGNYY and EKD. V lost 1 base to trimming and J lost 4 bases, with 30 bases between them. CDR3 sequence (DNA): TGTGCCTGTGACACAGTCGGCCCAAAGCAGGCTCGTGGGGGCGACGATAAACTCATCTTT. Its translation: CACDTVGPKQARGGDDKLIF.

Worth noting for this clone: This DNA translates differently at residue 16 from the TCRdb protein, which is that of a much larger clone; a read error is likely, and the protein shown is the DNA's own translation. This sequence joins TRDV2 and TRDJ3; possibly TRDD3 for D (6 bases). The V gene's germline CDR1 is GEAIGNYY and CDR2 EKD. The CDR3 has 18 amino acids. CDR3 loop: CACDTAGASSWDTRQVFF. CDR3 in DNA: TGTGCCTGTGACACCGCTGGGGCCTCCTCCTGGGACACCCGACAGGTGTTTTTC.

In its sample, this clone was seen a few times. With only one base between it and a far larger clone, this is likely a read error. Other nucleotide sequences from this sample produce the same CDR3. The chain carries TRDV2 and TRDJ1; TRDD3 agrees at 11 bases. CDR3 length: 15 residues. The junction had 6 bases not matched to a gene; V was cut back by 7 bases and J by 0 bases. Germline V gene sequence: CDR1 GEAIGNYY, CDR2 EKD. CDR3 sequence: CACDLLGDNTDKLIF. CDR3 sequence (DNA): TGTGCCTGCGACCTACTGGGGGATAACACCGATAAACTCATCTTT.

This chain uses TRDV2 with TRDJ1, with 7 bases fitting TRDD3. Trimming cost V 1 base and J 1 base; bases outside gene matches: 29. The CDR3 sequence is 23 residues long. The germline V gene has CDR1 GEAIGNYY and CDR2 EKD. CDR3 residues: CACDTIRPTRWGTPGSSTDKLIF. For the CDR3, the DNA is TGTGCCTGTGACACGATTCGACCTACTCGGTGGGGGACCCCGGGGAGTAGCACCGATAAACTCATCTTT.